This T cell receptor (beta chain) originates from a study of response to subunit inactivated influenza vaccine. Study-wide points: Authors suggested each seasonal influenza vaccination recruits few new T cells.

The CDR3 spans 14 residues. The V gene end was trimmed by 3 bases and the J gene end by 3 bases; junction bases not matched to a gene: 2. Germline V CDR1 and CDR2: SGHRS, YFSETQ. TCRdb used MiXCR to reprocess the RT-PCR reads, holding one entry per CDR3 protein. The table includes hundreds of thousands of distinct CDR3 sequences, 14% detected once. This clonotype was recorded at least ten times. Its cognate antigen is unknown. The material sequenced was PBMCs from blood, taken approximately 15 days before vaccination. The rearrangement links TRBV5-1 to TRBJ2-7; TRBD2 matches at 11 bases. This receptor was identified in a man over 45 who received an inactivated influenza vaccine. CDR3 residues: CASSSGLAVYEQYF. The DNA for the CDR3 is TGCGCCAGCAGCTCGGGACTAGCGGTCTACGAGCAGTACTTC.